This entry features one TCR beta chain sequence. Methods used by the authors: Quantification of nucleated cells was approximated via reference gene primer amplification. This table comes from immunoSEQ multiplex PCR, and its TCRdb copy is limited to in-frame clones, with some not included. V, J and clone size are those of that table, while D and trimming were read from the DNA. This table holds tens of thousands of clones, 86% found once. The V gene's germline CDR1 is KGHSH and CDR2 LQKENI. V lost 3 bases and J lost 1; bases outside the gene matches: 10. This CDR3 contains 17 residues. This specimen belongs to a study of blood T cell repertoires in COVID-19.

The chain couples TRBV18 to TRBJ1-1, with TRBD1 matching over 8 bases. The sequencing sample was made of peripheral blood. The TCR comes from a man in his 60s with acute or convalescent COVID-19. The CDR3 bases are TGTGCCAGCTCACCGTCGGAACGGGACAGGAGGAACACTGAAGCTTTCTTT. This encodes CASSPSERDRRNTEAFF.